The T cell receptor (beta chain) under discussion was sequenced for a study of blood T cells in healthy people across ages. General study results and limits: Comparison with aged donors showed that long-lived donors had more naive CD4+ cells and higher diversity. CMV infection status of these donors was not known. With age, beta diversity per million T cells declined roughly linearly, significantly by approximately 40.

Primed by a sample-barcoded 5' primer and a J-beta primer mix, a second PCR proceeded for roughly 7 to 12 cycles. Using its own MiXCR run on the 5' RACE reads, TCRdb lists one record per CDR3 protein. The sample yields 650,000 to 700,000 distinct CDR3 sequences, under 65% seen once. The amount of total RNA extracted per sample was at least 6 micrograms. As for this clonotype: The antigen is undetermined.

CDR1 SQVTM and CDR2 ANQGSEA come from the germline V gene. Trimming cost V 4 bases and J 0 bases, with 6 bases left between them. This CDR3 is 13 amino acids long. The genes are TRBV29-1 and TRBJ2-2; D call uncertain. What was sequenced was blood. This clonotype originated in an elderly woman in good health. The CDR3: CSVGFPNTGELFF. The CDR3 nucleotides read TGCAGCGTTGGATTTCCGAACACCGGGGAGCTGTTTTTT.